This is a list of T cell receptor beta chains from one sample in a study of naive and memory T cell subsets. TCRdb ran MiXCR on the UMI-ligation and nested PCR reads and lists one entry per CDR3 protein. This table holds roughly 21,000 distinct CDR3 sequences, 9.5% to 11% found once. Sequencing was performed on central memory CD8+ T cells from blood. The source of these receptors is a human donor in good health. Both conserved end residues are part of each CDR3. D genes are given only for firm matches. Some rows have no size entry. The others give once, few or many, or a class for an expanded clone.

d_call	clone_size	j_call	v_call	cdr3_nt	cdr3_aa
TRBD2	-	TRBJ2-7	TRBV5-4	TGTGCCAGCAGCTTGGTAGCGGGAGCCCCCGAGCAGTACTTC	CASSLVAGAPEQYF
TRBD2	many	TRBJ2-1	TRBV29-1	TGCAGCGCAAGGACTAGCGGGAGTTGGAATGAGCAGTTCTTC	CSARTSGSWNEQFF
TRBD2	-	TRBJ2-1	TRBV7-8	TGTGCCAGCAGGTTTTCTCATTCACTAGCGTCGGCAGCCTACAATGAGCAGTTCTTC	CASRFSHSLASAAYNEQFF
TRBD1	few	TRBJ2-7	TRBV5-1	TGCGCCAGCAGCTCCCCCGGGACAGGGGGCTACGAGCAGTACTTC	CASSSPGTGGYEQYF
-	many	TRBJ2-3	TRBV27	TGTGCCAGCAGTTTCGGCAGCACAGATACGCAGTATTTT	CASSFGSTDTQYF
TRBD1	few	TRBJ2-7	TRBV27	TGTGCCAGCAGTTTGACTAGGACAGGGGTCGCCTGGTGGTACTTC	CASSLTRTGVAWWYF
-	medium-sized	TRBJ1-1	TRBV10-3	TGTGCCATCAGTGAGCGGGGGGGGGTGAACACTGAAGCTTTCTTT	CAISERGGVNTEAFF
-	-	TRBJ1-1	TRBV27	TGTGCCAGCAGTTCAGGGCTAGTTGGTGAAGCTTTCTTT	CASSSGLVGEAFF
TRBD2	many	TRBJ2-2	TRBV6-2/TRBV6-3	TGTGCCAGCAGCTTAATAGGCGGGCAGGGGTTAGCGGGGGACAGACCTGCCGGGGAGCTGTTTTTT	CASSLIGGQGLAGDRPAGELFF
-	many	TRBJ2-2	TRBV9	TGTGCCAGCAGCGGGAGGGAGAACACCGGGGAGCTGTTTTTT	CASSGRENTGELFF
-	few	TRBJ2-3	TRBV11-2	TGTGCCAGCAGCCCCGGGACTTTAAGCACAGATACGCAGTATTTT	CASSPGTLSTDTQYF
-	-	TRBJ2-3	TRBV9	TGTGCCAGCAGCGTCACCGGCAGCACAGATACGCAGTATTTT	CASSVTGSTDTQYF
-	many	TRBJ1-1	TRBV7-9	TGTGCCAGCAGCCCCCCCACAAGGAACCCTGAAGCTTTCTTT	CASSPPTRNPEAFF
-	many	TRBJ2-5	TRBV9	TGTGCCAGCAGCGTAGCAGGGACCTTGGAGACCCAGTACTTC	CASSVAGTLETQYF
-	-	TRBJ2-1	TRBV7-9	TGTGCCAGCAGCTTAATAGGAGTGGGACCAAGCAATGAGCAGTTCTTC	CASSLIGVGPSNEQFF
TRBD1	many	TRBJ1-1	TRBV5-4	TGTGCCAGCAGCAGCCGGACAGGAAATGAAGCTTTCTTT	CASSSRTGNEAFF
-	many	TRBJ1-4	TRBV9	TGTGCCAGCAGCGTACAGGGAGGGGATGAAAAACTGTTTTTT	CASSVQGGDEKLFF
TRBD1	few	TRBJ1-1	TRBV20-1	TGCAGTGCTCAAGGGGAGCGAGGGACAGGGGGAATTCCCGGGTGGAACACTGAAGCTTTCTTT	CSAQGERGTGGIPGWNTEAFF
-	once	TRBJ2-7	TRBV9	TGTGCCAGCAGCGTAGCTCGGGGTGGGCCCGAGCAGTACTTC	CASSVARGGPEQYF
-	-	TRBJ2-7	TRBV19	TGTGCCAGTAGTATTGGCAGAGGGGTCTCCTACGAGCAGTACTTC	CASSIGRGVSYEQYF
TRBD2	many	TRBJ2-3	TRBV20-1	TGCAGTGCTAGAGGGACTAGCGGGATGCTTAGCACAGATACGCAGTATTTT	CSARGTSGMLSTDTQYF
TRBD1	few	TRBJ1-2	TRBV6-1	TGTGCCAGCAGTGTCGGGACAGGAGGATCCTATGGCTACACCTTC	CASSVGTGGSYGYTF
-	-	TRBJ2-7	TRBV6-5	TGTGCCAGCAGTCACCACATGGGATCAGCCTACGAGCAGTACTTC	CASSHHMGSAYEQYF
TRBD2	few	TRBJ2-1	TRBV29-1	TGCAGCCCCCTCGCTAGCGGGGGCTCCTACAATGAGCAGTTCTTC	CSPLASGGSYNEQFF
TRBD2	-	TRBJ2-1	TRBV20-1	TGCAGTGCGTCTCCGGGACTAGCGGCTTACAATGAGCAGTTCTTC	CSASPGLAAYNEQFF
-	-	TRBJ2-1	TRBV7-2	TGTGCCAGCAGCCCGGCGTGGAATGAGCAGTTCTTC	CASSPAWNEQFF
TRBD1	many	TRBJ1-2	TRBV20-1	TGCAGTGCTAGATTGGGACAGGGGGCGACCATCTACTATGGCTACACCTTC	CSARLGQGATIYYGYTF
TRBD2	few	TRBJ2-1	TRBV7-6	TGTGCCAGCAGCTTAGAACATCCGGGACTAGCGGGAGGAATATTTCGCGATGAGCAGTTCTTC	CASSLEHPGLAGGIFRDEQFF
TRBD2	few	TRBJ2-7	TRBV6-2/TRBV6-3	TGTGCCAGCAGTTACTGGACTAGCGGGAGATACGAGCAGTACTTC	CASSYWTSGRYEQYF
-	-	TRBJ2-5	TRBV10-1	TGCGCCAGCATTCCCACGGCAGGGCGAGACCTCCGCGAGACCCAGTACTTC	CASIPTAGRDLRETQYF
-	few	TRBJ2-7	TRBV7-3	TGTGCCAGCAGCTTGTTTTCTGTGGGAGGCGAGCAGTACTTC	CASSLFSVGGEQYF
TRBD2	-	TRBJ2-7	TRBV6-2/TRBV6-3	TGTGCCAGCAGTTTACCGGGACTAATCTACGAGCAGTACTTC	CASSLPGLIYEQYF
TRBD2	-	TRBJ2-7	TRBV4-1	TGCGCCAGCAGCCAAGAGGCTAGCGGGGGAACCTACGAGCAGTACTTC	CASSQEASGGTYEQYF
TRBD2	many	TRBJ2-5	TRBV6-1	TGTGCCAGCACAGCGGGACTAGCGGTTCACGAGACCCAGTACTTC	CASTAGLAVHETQYF
-	many	TRBJ2-6	TRBV5-1	TGCGCCAGCAGTGAGGGCCCCTCTGGGGCCAACGTCCTGACTTTC	CASSEGPSGANVLTF
-	many	TRBJ1-2	TRBV29-1	TGCAGCGTTGAAGATCCAAGACAGAACTATGGCTACACCTTC	CSVEDPRQNYGYTF
-	-	TRBJ2-5	TRBV13	TGTGCCAGCAGCGACACGAGCGGGCCGATTCAAGAGACCCAGTACTTC	CASSDTSGPIQETQYF
-	few	TRBJ2-7	TRBV28	TGTGCCAGCAGTTTAGGAGCTGAATACGAGCAGTACTTC	CASSLGAEYEQYF
-	few	TRBJ1-4	TRBV10-3	TGTGCCATCAGTGAGTCGATTCCTAGGGAAAAACTGTTTTTT	CAISESIPREKLFF
TRBD2	-	TRBJ2-7	TRBV4-3	TGCGCCAGCAGCCAAGGGGAGGGCTTACTCTACGAGCAGTACTTC	CASSQGEGLLYEQYF
-	few	TRBJ2-1	TRBV28	TGTGCCAGCAACCCCGGGGGAGGATCCAATGAGCAGTTCTTC	CASNPGGGSNEQFF
-	few	TRBJ2-1	TRBV6-1	TGTGCCAGCAACAGACAGGTCTACAATGAGCAGTTCTTC	CASNRQVYNEQFF